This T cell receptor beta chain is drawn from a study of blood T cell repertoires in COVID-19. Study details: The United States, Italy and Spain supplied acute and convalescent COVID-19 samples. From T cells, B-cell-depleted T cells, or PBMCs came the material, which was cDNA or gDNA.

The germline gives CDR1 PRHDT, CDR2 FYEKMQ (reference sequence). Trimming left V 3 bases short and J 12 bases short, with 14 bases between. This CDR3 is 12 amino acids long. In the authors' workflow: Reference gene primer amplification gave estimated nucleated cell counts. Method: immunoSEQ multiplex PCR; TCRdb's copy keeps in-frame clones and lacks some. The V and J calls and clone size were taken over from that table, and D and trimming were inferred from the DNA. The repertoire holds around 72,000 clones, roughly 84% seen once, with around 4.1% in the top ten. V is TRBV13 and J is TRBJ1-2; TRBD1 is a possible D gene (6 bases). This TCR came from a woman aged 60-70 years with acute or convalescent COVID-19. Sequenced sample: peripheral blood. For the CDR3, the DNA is TGTGCCAGCAGCTTCCTTTTAGGGGGAAACACCTTC. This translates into CASSFLLGGNTF.